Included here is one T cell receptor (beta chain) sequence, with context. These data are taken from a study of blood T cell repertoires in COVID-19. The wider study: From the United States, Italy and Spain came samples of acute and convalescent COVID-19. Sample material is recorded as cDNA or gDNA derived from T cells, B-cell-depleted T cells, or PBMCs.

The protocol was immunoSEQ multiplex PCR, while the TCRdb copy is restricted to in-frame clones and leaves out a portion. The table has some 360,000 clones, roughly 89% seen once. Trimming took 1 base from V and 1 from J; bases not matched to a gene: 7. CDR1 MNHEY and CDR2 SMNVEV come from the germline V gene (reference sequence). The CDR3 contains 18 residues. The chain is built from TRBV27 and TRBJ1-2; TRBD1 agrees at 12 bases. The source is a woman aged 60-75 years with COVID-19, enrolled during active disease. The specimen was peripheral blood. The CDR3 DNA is TGTGCCAGCAGTTTATTGGGACAGGGGGCGCGGGGTAACTATGGCTACACCTTC. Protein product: CASSLLGQGARGNYGYTF.